Presented here are 7 T cell receptor beta chains from one specimen sequenced in a study of Graves' ophthalmopathy and Graves' hyperthyroidism. CDR3 regions of TCR beta were amplified from RNA transcripts. After a first-round RT-PCR with HTBI primers, a second-round multiplex PCR was run. TCRdb ran MiXCR on the multiplex PCR reads and lists one entry per CDR3 protein. Of just over 600,000 distinct CDR3 sequences listed, 20% to 25% are singletons. Sequencing used peripheral blood. These receptors all stem from a woman aged 18 to 35 with stable Graves' hyperthyroidism. Some clones in this sample may be carry-over from other donors' samples.

The table lists this clonotype with many counts. The chain uses TRBV6-5 and TRBJ1-5; D is possibly TRBD1 (6 bases). This CDR3 contains 16 residues. Germline values: CDR1 MNHEY, CDR2 SVGAGI. V was cut by 5 bases and J by 0 bases, with 14 bases left in between. CDR3 sequence (DNA): TGTGCCAGCAGTCACAAGGGGGAGAATAGCAATCAGCCCCAGCATTTT. It translates to CASSHKGENSNQPQHF.

This clonotype was observed once. The gene calls are TRBV20-1 and TRBJ2-3, with 8 bases matching TRBD1. This CDR3 is 14 amino acids long. Per the germline V gene, CDR1 is DFQATT and CDR2 is SNEGSKA (reference sequence). Trimming removed 5 bases from V and 1 base from J; junction bases left unmatched: 5. CDR3 in amino acids: CSAYSTGGTDTQYF. Written as DNA, the CDR3 is TGCAGTGCTTACTCGACAGGGGGCACAGATACGCAGTATTTT.

This clonotype was counted a few times. The rearrangement joins TRBV6-1 to TRBJ1-2; 7 positions agree with TRBD1. This CDR3 comprises 17 residues. Trimming took 6 bases from V and 5 from J; bases not matched to a gene: 18. Germline CDR1 reads MNHNS; CDR2 reads SASEGT. As DNA, the CDR3 is TGTGCCAGCAGGTCGGGACAGACCGTATGGGCCGGGTATGGCTACACCTTC. It specifies CASRSGQTVWAGYGYTF.

V is TRBV7-8 and J is TRBJ1-1; D is uncertain. The germline V and J ends were trimmed by 2 bases and 6 bases, with 10 bases remaining between them. The length of the CDR3 is 13 residues. The germline gives CDR1 SGHVS, CDR2 FQNEAQ. The CDR3 DNA reads as TGTGCCAGCAGCTTATTCAGTAGCCCTGAAGCTTTCTTT. Encoded protein: CASSLFSSPEAFF.

This clonotype was counted at least ten times. The chain joins TRBV14 to TRBJ2-7; D ambiguous. This CDR3 has 11 amino acids. V shed 3 bases and J shed 5 bases, with 5 bases lying between them. Germline V CDR1 and CDR2: SGHDN, FVKESK. CDR3 in DNA: TGTGCCAGCAGCCATGCGAACGAGCAGTACTTC. Its translation is CASSHANEQYF.

The V call is TRBV12-3 or TRBV12-4, the J call TRBJ1-3; D remains unclear. Trimming shortened V by 5 bases and J by 0 bases, and 8 bases separated the two germline ends. This CDR3 is built from 14 residues. This chain's CDR3 is CASSLHGSGNTIYF. For the CDR3, the DNA is TGTGCCAGCAGTCTACATGGCTCTGGAAACACCATATATTTT.

Here the CDR3 reads CASSQVDLDPKGRKETQYF. For the CDR3, the DNA is TGTGCCAGCAGCCAAGTGGACCTCGATCCCAAAGGGCGGAAAGAGACCCAGTACTTC. This rearrangement joins TRBV3-1 to TRBJ2-5, with D hard to call. The CDR3 runs 19 residues. In germline, CDR1 is LGHDT, CDR2 YNNKEL (reference sequence). Trimming removed 1 base at V and 3 bases at J, with 24 bases between.